The rows below give T cell receptor beta chains drawn from one sample of a study of blood T cell repertoires in COVID-19. The data were produced by immunoSEQ multiplex PCR, yet TCRdb's version contains in-frame clones alone and is incomplete. The sample includes about 220,000 clones, 70% to 90% of them seen just once. The source material was peripheral blood. These receptors all come from a human donor in a cohort sampled during active COVID-19. The CDR3 runs from the conserved cysteine through the conserved F or W. Fields, in order: CDR3 length, V gene, J gene, D gene, CDR3 protein. D genes are given only for firm matches.

CDR3 length: 18; V gene: TRBV10-3; J gene: TRBJ1-4; D gene: TRBD1; CDR3 protein: CAISELGTGARGNEKLFF
CDR3 length: 11; V gene: TRBV28; J gene: TRBJ1-1; D gene: NA; CDR3 protein: CASIQALEAFF
CDR3 length: 13; V gene: TRBV28; J gene: TRBJ1-3; D gene: NA; CDR3 protein: CVSKQGGGNTIYF
CDR3 length: 18; V gene: TRBV25-1; J gene: TRBJ2-3; D gene: NA; CDR3 protein: CASSEWQGWVINTGTQYF
CDR3 length: 15; V gene: TRBV7-3; J gene: TRBJ2-1; D gene: NA; CDR3 protein: CASSLDLSSYNEQFF
CDR3 length: 16; V gene: TRBV6-6; J gene: TRBJ1-4; D gene: NA; CDR3 protein: CASSRGTGPGDEKLFF
CDR3 length: 13; V gene: TRBV7-2; J gene: TRBJ2-1; D gene: TRBD2; CDR3 protein: CASSSQRGTEQFF
CDR3 length: 14; V gene: TRBV19; J gene: TRBJ2-5; D gene: TRBD2; CDR3 protein: CASSITAGEETQYF
CDR3 length: 14; V gene: TRBV25-1; J gene: TRBJ2-5; D gene: TRBD2; CDR3 protein: CASSPGWGGETQYF
CDR3 length: 14; V gene: TRBV10-3; J gene: TRBJ1-2; D gene: NA; CDR3 protein: CAISGSVSNYGYTF
CDR3 length: 13; V gene: TRBV28; J gene: TRBJ1-4; D gene: NA; CDR3 protein: CASREPAGEKLFF
CDR3 length: 18; V gene: TRBV11-2; J gene: TRBJ2-2; D gene: TRBD1; CDR3 protein: CASSLDRSTGGWTGELFF
CDR3 length: 11; V gene: TRBV7-9; J gene: TRBJ2-4; D gene: NA; CDR3 protein: CASGQGNIQYF
CDR3 length: 14; V gene: TRBV7-2; J gene: TRBJ1-1; D gene: NA; CDR3 protein: CASSLGGGRTEAFF
CDR3 length: 11; V gene: TRBV6-2/TRBV6-3; J gene: TRBJ2-7; D gene: NA; CDR3 protein: CASSLRAEQYF
CDR3 length: 15; V gene: TRBV6-6; J gene: TRBJ2-3; D gene: TRBD1; CDR3 protein: CASRNRDSGPDTQYF
CDR3 length: 11; V gene: TRBV27; J gene: TRBJ1-2; D gene: NA; CDR3 protein: CASSSGRHLTF
CDR3 length: 16; V gene: TRBV7-2; J gene: TRBJ1-3; D gene: TRBD1; CDR3 protein: CASSFFRDRAGNTIYF
CDR3 length: 14; V gene: TRBV7-2; J gene: TRBJ1-1; D gene: TRBD1; CDR3 protein: CASSIQGTNTEAFF
CDR3 length: 14; V gene: TRBV4-1; J gene: TRBJ2-7; D gene: NA; CDR3 protein: CASSQGLDSYEQYF
CDR3 length: 14; V gene: TRBV19; J gene: TRBJ1-5; D gene: NA; CDR3 protein: CASQGGASNQPQHF
CDR3 length: 16; V gene: TRBV28; J gene: TRBJ1-1; D gene: NA; CDR3 protein: CASPPPARGPGAEAFF
CDR3 length: 15; V gene: TRBV5-4; J gene: TRBJ2-7; D gene: TRBD1; CDR3 protein: CASGYRDRLSYEQYF
CDR3 length: 14; V gene: TRBV27; J gene: TRBJ1-5; D gene: NA; CDR3 protein: CASSADYSNQPQHF
CDR3 length: 15; V gene: TRBV10-3; J gene: TRBJ1-5; D gene: NA; CDR3 protein: CAISPGSTSNQPQHF
CDR3 length: 14; V gene: TRBV6-6; J gene: TRBJ1-2; D gene: TRBD1; CDR3 protein: CASSYDRALYGYTF
CDR3 length: 16; V gene: TRBV6-1; J gene: TRBJ2-2; D gene: NA; CDR3 protein: CASSEEVGANTGELFF
CDR3 length: 14; V gene: TRBV24-1; J gene: TRBJ2-1; D gene: NA; CDR3 protein: CATSDRRVASEQFF
CDR3 length: 15; V gene: TRBV19; J gene: TRBJ2-5; D gene: NA; CDR3 protein: CASSIVRTAQETQYF
CDR3 length: 15; V gene: TRBV6-5; J gene: TRBJ2-2; D gene: TRBD1; CDR3 protein: CASKTGTENTGELFF
CDR3 length: 16; V gene: TRBV19; J gene: TRBJ2-6; D gene: NA; CDR3 protein: CASSASQGSGANVLTF
CDR3 length: 16; V gene: TRBV5-1; J gene: TRBJ2-2; D gene: NA; CDR3 protein: CASSTGRDTATGELFF
CDR3 length: 14; V gene: TRBV6-5; J gene: TRBJ1-5; D gene: TRBD1; CDR3 protein: CASSSGQADQPQHF